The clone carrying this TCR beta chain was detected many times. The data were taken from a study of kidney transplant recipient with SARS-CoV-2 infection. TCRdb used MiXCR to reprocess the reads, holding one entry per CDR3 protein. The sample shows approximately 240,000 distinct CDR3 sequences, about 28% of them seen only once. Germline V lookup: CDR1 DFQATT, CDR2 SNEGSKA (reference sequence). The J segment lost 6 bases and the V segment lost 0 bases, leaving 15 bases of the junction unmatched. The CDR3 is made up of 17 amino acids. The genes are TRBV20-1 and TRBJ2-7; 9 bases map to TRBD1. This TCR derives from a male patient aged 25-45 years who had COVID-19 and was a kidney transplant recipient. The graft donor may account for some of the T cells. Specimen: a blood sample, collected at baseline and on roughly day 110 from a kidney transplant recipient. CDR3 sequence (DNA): TGCAGTGCTAGAGATACGGACAGGGGTTATCGTCGAGGCGAGCAGTACTTC. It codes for CSARDTDRGYRRGEQYF.